The 14 T cell receptor beta chains presented below share a single source sample, sequenced in a study of T-cell reconstitution after alpha-beta-depleted transplantation in children. Preparation of the TCRbeta library involved a method that used unique molecular identifiers. TCRdb independently ran MiXCR on the PCR reads; one entry per CDR3 protein. The table has 98,000 or so distinct CDR3 sequences, 5.5% to 7% seen once; the top ten hold approximately 25%. The sequencing here drew on PBMCs, mostly from graft donor cells, taken 360 days after TCRalphabeta/CD19-depleted stem cell transplant. Source of these receptors: a male patient between 2 and 10 years old who had a stem cell transplant for acute lymphoblastic leukemia, so the T cells may come from the graft donor.

This clonotype was observed many times. The chain uses TRBV12-3 or TRBV12-4 and TRBJ1-1; no firm D call. The CDR3 is made up of 14 amino acids. Trimming pared 3 bases from V and 3 bases from J, leaving 11 bases between. The CDR3: CASSFFLLDTEAFF. CDR3 sequence (DNA): TGTGCCAGCAGTTTTTTTTTATTGGACACTGAAGCTTTCTTT.

The sample holds a few counts of this clonotype. J is TRBJ2-4 and V is TRBV6-5; 14 positions match TRBD2. This CDR3 is built from 20 residues. CDR1 and CDR2 from the germline V gene are MNHEY and SVGAGI. V dropped 4 bases and J dropped 0; count of bases not matched to a gene: 11. This chain's CDR3 is CASSSTSGRVSGLAKNIQYF. The CDR3 DNA sequence: TGTGCCAGCAGTTCGACTAGCGGGAGGGTATCGGGGCTAGCCAAAAACATTCAGTACTTC.

This clonotype was seen at least ten times. This chain joins TRBV7-6 and TRBJ2-1; 10 bases agree with TRBD2. Germline lookup yields CDR1 SGHVS and CDR2 FNYEAQ. The length of the CDR3 is 15 residues. V shed 6 bases, J shed 9 bases, and the junction held 11 bases outside the gene matches. The CDR3 sequence is CASREAGGPRGEQFF. CDR3 bases: TGTGCCAGCAGAGAAGCGGGAGGGCCTAGGGGTGAGCAGTTCTTC.

The chain uses TRBV4-3 and TRBJ1-6; D ambiguous. V was trimmed by 2 bases and J by 2 bases, leaving 10 bases between them. Germline CDR1 and CDR2: LGHNA and YSLEER. This CDR3 comprises 16 residues. CDR3 residues: CASSQTRRTYNSPLHF. For the CDR3, the DNA is TGCGCCAGCAGCCAAACCCGAAGGACCTATAATTCACCCCTCCACTTT.

This clonotype was seen ten or more times. CDR3 bases: TGTGCCAGCAGCAAAGGGACAGGGACCGGGGCCAACGTCCTGACTTTC. Translated, it gives CASSKGTGTGANVLTF. The J gene is TRBJ2-6, the V gene TRBV21-1; TRBD1, the table's D call, lacks a check against the DNA. TRBV21-1 has pseudogene status. This CDR3 is 16 amino acids long.

The genes are TRBV6-1 and TRBJ2-7; D unresolved. CDR1 is MNHNS and CDR2 is SASEGT in the germline V gene. The CDR3 loop spans 15 amino acids. Trimming removed 2 bases at V and 3 bases at J, with 14 bases between. CDR3 loop: CASSERPTYYYEQYF. CDR3 bases: TGTGCCAGCAGTGAAAGACCAACTTACTACTACGAGCAGTACTTC.

This clonotype was picked up a small number of times. The V gene is TRBV7-8, the J gene TRBJ1-4; 9 nucleotides agree with TRBD1. Germline V CDR1 and CDR2: SGHVS, FQNEAQ. Trimming took 4 bases from V and 4 from J; bases not matched to a gene: 4. The CDR3 is 15 residues long. CDR3 sequence reads: CASSYRGRDNEKLFF. The CDR3, as DNA: TGTGCCAGCAGCTACAGGGGGCGGGATAATGAAAAACTGTTTTTT.

This clonotype was counted a few times. This chain connects TRBV7-9 to TRBJ2-7; D tentatively fits TRBD1 or TRBD2 (5 bases each). The CDR3 covers 13 residues. Trimming took off 4 bases at V and 6 bases at J, with 13 bases between the two ends. Germline-derived CDR1 and CDR2 are SEHNR and FQNEAQ (reference sequence). CDR3 in amino acids: CASSSRGRREQYF. The CDR3 DNA sequence: TGTGCCAGCAGCTCTAGGGGACGCCGCGAGCAGTACTTC.

This clonotype occurred a few times. The gene calls are TRBV11-2 and TRBJ2-3; D not certain. V dropped 5 bases and J dropped 0 bases, with 15 bases sitting between them. The CDR3 covers 16 residues. In germline, CDR1 is SGHAT, CDR2 FQNNGV. CDR3 protein: CASSLRFLVSTDTQYF. DNA for the CDR3: TGTGCCAGCAGCCTCAGATTCCTAGTTAGCACAGATACGCAGTATTTT.

This clonotype was seen a handful of times. The chain links TRBV27 to TRBJ1-6; D is perhaps TRBD1 (5 bases). The length of the CDR3 is 12 residues. Trimming cost V 10 bases and J 9 bases, with 13 bases left between them. In germline, CDR1 is MNHEY, CDR2 SMNVEV (reference sequence). CDR3 DNA: TGTGCCACCCGCCTGGGGGGTTCACCCCTCCACTTT. It yields the protein CATRLGGSPLHF.

This clonotype was found a few times. The genes are TRBV7-9 and TRBJ2-3; possibly TRBD2 for D (6 bases). Germline CDR1 and CDR2: SEHNR and FQNEAQ (reference sequence). This CDR3 is built from 13 residues. The CDR3 DNA follows: TGTGTCCACAGGAGGGCCCACACAGATACGCAGTATTTT. Amino acid sequence: CVHRRAHTDTQYF.

This clonotype was recorded many times. This chain's CDR3 is CASSQDRGARDEQFF. The CDR3 coding sequence is TGCGCCAGCAGCCAAGATAGAGGAGCTAGGGATGAGCAGTTCTTC. V gene TRBV4-3 combines with J gene TRBJ2-1; no clear D. The CDR3 is 15 residues long. Germline V CDR1 and CDR2: LGHNA, YSLEER. V gave up 0 bases and J gave up 8 bases, with 14 bases separating them.

This clonotype was observed a few times. The chain carries TRBV20-1 and TRBJ1-1; no clear D. The CDR3 consists of 13 residues. CDR1 is DFQATT and CDR2 is SNEGSKA in the germline V gene (reference sequence). The ends were cut back, 2 bases at V and 3 bases at J, with 10 bases in the middle. CDR3 amino acids: CSARPRGYTEAFF. DNA for the CDR3: TGCAGTGCTAGACCCCGAGGGTACACTGAAGCTTTCTTT.

V is TRBV19 and J is TRBJ1-1; 10 bases align to TRBD1. The CDR3 loop spans 14 amino acids. Per germline, CDR1 LNHDA and CDR2 SQIVND (reference sequence). After removal of 5 bases from V and 8 bases from J, the junction contained 8 bases not matched to a gene. CDR3: CASSPMGTGVEAFF. The CDR3 bases are TGTGCCAGTAGTCCGATGGGGACAGGGGTAGAAGCTTTCTTT.